What follows describes a single T cell receptor (beta chain). These data originate in a study of blood T cell repertoires in COVID-19. The length of the CDR3 is 16 residues. Germline V gene sequence: CDR1 SGHRS, CDR2 YFSETQ. The V segment lost 0 bases and the J segment 1 base; nucleotides outside the gene matches: 4. The method was immunoSEQ multiplex PCR; TCRdb's version includes in-frame clones alone and lacks a portion of them. The table has 440,000 or so clones, around nine tenths seen once; the top ten hold around 1.5%. Seattle patients were enrolled while actively infected and followed longitudinally.

The sequence was collected from a woman in her forties with COVID-19, enrolled during active disease. Specimen: peripheral blood. The V and J genes are TRBV5-1 and TRBJ2-5; 9 bases agree with TRBD2. The CDR3 DNA sequence: TGCGCCAGCAGCTTGGTACCAGCGGGGGGCCAAGAGACCCAGTACTTC. Residues: CASSLVPAGGQETQYF.